This record covers a single TCR beta chain. Its antigen is currently unknown. This sample was taken from a study of cytomegalovirus exposure and HLA in healthy donors. The wider study: One earlier analysis, a look at 180 million or so T cells, found fewer than 140 million unique TCR beta sequences.

The V gene end was trimmed by 0 bases and the J gene end by 4 bases; junction bases not matched to a gene: 15. CDR3 length: 19 amino acids. Germline values: CDR1 LNHNV, CDR2 YYDKDF (reference sequence). Whole-study findings and limits: In a later analysis, TCR beta V- and J-gene trimming was associated with a missense DCLRE1C variant. In an earlier analysis, about 87% or about 30%: the productive usage of most TCR beta V segments. Under in vitro conditions, a few CMV-associated chains were confirmed as specific for CMV antigens.

The PCR made use of 60 Vbeta and 13 Jbeta primers. Sequencing used immunoSEQ multiplex PCR; TCRdb keeps in-frame clones, though not all of them. The sample shows approximately 160,000 clones, under 90% of them seen only once. This sequence was found in a male donor in good health and CMV-seronegative. The source material was PBMCs. This chain uses TRBV15 with TRBJ2-1; 7 bases are shared with TRBD2. CDR3 amino acids: CATSRDLGVLGGNYNEQFF. CDR3 nucleotides: TGTGCCACCAGCAGAGATCTGGGCGTGTTGGGGGGGAATTACAATGAGCAGTTCTTC.